This T cell receptor (beta chain) appears in the sequencing data of a study of radiation and T cells in renal cell carcinoma. The overall study: Nephrectomy followed 15 Gy stereotactic body radiation by 4 weeks.

Germline loops: CDR1 LGHNA, CDR2 YNFKEQ. J lost 5 bases, V lost 0 bases, and 11 bases had no gene match. The length of the CDR3 is 17 residues. Findings and limits, study-wide: Top tumor clonotypes rose in blood 2 weeks post-radiation, then contracted.

TCRdb's table, derived via immunoSEQ multiplex PCR, lists solely in-frame clones and lacks some. The sample lists tens of thousands of clones, approximately 80% occurring once. This clone was detected only once. Its antigen is currently unknown. Time point here: baseline pretreatment blood. Treatment: 15 Gy SBRT to primary tumor, nephrectomy 4 weeks later. This TCR was sampled from a man in his 60s with renal cell carcinoma. The chain joins TRBV4-2 to TRBJ2-5; TRBD2 matches at 8 bases. The sample was blood, taken from a patient whose treatment included radiotherapy and nephrectomy. The CDR3 region is CASSQDPPGAGGETQYF. CDR3 nucleotide sequence: TGTGCCAGCAGCCAAGATCCCCCCGGGGCGGGAGGTGAGACCCAGTACTTC.